This T cell receptor beta chain is from a study of vaccination effects on CD4 cells after COVID-19. On this clone itself: Its antigen is not identified.

Culture lasted 10 days before CD4+ T cell isolation. Participants were vaccinated with two doses of either the BNT162b2 or mRNA-1273 vaccine. CDR3 length equals 14 residues. Trimming pared 0 bases from V and 7 bases from J, leaving 13 bases between. Germline CDR1 SGHNT, CDR2 YYREEE (reference sequence). Measured with immunoSEQ multiplex PCR; TCRdb has only the in-frame clones, and not every one. Among approximately 57,000 clones listed, 78% were seen once. This chain joins TRBV5-4 and TRBJ1-2, with D tentatively TRBD1 (6 bases). This sample comprised CD4+ T cells from PBMCs cultured without peptide, obtained after COVID-19 vaccination. The receptor's source is a human donor who received a COVID-19 vaccine. The CDR3 spells CASSLGNRAGGYTF. For the CDR3, the DNA is TGTGCCAGCAGCTTGGGGAACAGGGCGGGTGGCTACACCTTC. Variable domain in full (rest from reference TRBV5-4 and TRBJ1-2): ETGVTQSPTHLIKTRGQQVTLRCSSQSGHNTVSWYQQALGQGPQFIFQYYREEENGRGNFPPRFSGLQFPNYSSELNVNALELDDSALYLCASSLGNRAGGYTFGSGTRLTVV.